A single T cell receptor beta chain is shown here with its context. Trimming pared 5 bases from V and 9 bases from J, leaving 14 bases between. The V gene's germline CDR1 is LGHDT and CDR2 YNNKEL (reference sequence). CDR3 size: 13 residues. This sample stems from a study of blood T cell repertoires in COVID-19. Sequencing used immunoSEQ multiplex PCR; TCRdb keeps in-frame clones, though not all of them. The repertoire includes roughly 48,000 clones, around 90% of them detected once, and about 29% sits in the top ten. The receptor was derived from a woman older than 75 with acute or convalescent COVID-19. The chain couples TRBV3-1 (or the pseudogene TRBV3-2) to TRBJ2-1; a weak D match, TRBD1 (5 bases). The sequencing sample was made of peripheral blood. The CDR3: CASSKPGWSEQFF. CDR3 DNA: TGTGCCAGCAGCAAGCCAGGGTGGAGTGAGCAGTTCTTC.